These T cell receptor beta chains were read from a single sample in a study of T cell changes during pregnancy in multiple sclerosis. Profiling relied on immunoSEQ multiplex PCR, and the TCRdb table lists in-frame clones only, not all of them. The sample has fewer than 40,000 clones, 90% to 95% seen once. The sequenced sample was CD4+ T cells from peripheral blood mononuclear cells, obtained in the third trimester of pregnancy. Receptor source: a female donor with multiple sclerosis, enrolled in a pregnancy study. Both conserved end residues are part of each CDR3. A D gene is named only where the DNA matches it firmly. The size entry is marked missing in some rows and otherwise reads once, few, many or a size class.

d_call j_call clone_size v_call cdr3_length cdr3_aa cdr3_nt
TRBD1 TRBJ2-3 . TRBV9 13 CASSRQGADTQYF TGTGCCAGCAGCCGACAGGGGGCAGATACGCAGTATTTT
TRBD1 TRBJ2-1 . TRBV9 15 CASSVRQGPYNEQFF TGTGCCAGCAGCGTCAGACAGGGCCCTTACAATGAGCAGTTCTTC
TRBD1 TRBJ2-7 . TRBV25-1 14 CASSGRDRAKEQYF TGTGCCAGCAGCGGCCGGGACAGGGCGAAGGAGCAGTACTTC
TRBD2 TRBJ2-3 . TRBV28 17 CASSLTGLGEGTDTQYF TGTGCCAGCAGTTTAACCGGACTAGGTGAAGGGACAGATACGCAGTATTTT
TRBD2 TRBJ2-7 . TRBV18 15 CASSSTSGNTYEQYF TGTGCCAGCTCGTCCACTAGCGGGAACACCTACGAGCAGTACTTC
TRBD2 TRBJ2-3 . TRBV5-1 14 CATTWAGGTDTQYF TGCGCCACCACCTGGGCGGGAGGAACAGATACGCAGTATTTT
. TRBJ2-3 . TRBV7-2 12 CASSPRGLTQYF TGTGCCAGCAGCCCTAGAGGGCTCACCCAGTATTTT
. TRBJ1-1 . TRBV28 16 CASSFQRQTANTEAFF TGTGCCAGCAGTTTTCAGCGACAGACGGCAAACACTGAAGCTTTCTTT
TRBD2 TRBJ2-3 . TRBV4-3 19 CASSRQAASGGTSTDTQYF TGCGCCAGCAGCCGCCAGGCGGCTAGCGGAGGGACTAGCACAGATACGCAGTATTTT
. TRBJ1-4 . TRBV7-2 13 CASSPSGGEKLFF TGTGCCAGCAGCCCTAGCGGTGGCGAAAAACTGTTTTTT
TRBD2 TRBJ2-7 . TRBV10-1 19 CASSEGIAGGPTLGYEQYF TGCGCCAGCAGTGAGGGGATAGCGGGAGGGCCTACACTTGGCTACGAGCAGTACTTC
TRBD2 TRBJ2-1 . TRBV27 16 CASRTSGREPYNEQFF TGTGCCAGCAGGACTAGCGGGAGGGAACCCTACAATGAGCAGTTCTTC
TRBD2 TRBJ2-1 . TRBV5-1 18 CASSFGLAGRSSYNEQFF TGCGCCAGCAGCTTCGGGCTAGCGGGGCGATCCTCCTACAATGAGCAGTTCTTC
TRBD2 TRBJ2-1 . TRBV2 15 CASSEYGRVDSEQFF TGTGCCAGCAGTGAATACGGGAGGGTTGATTCTGAGCAGTTCTTC
TRBD2 TRBJ2-3 . TRBV18 14 CASSKGRESDTQYF TGTGCCAGCTCGAAGGGGCGGGAGTCAGATACGCAGTATTTT
TRBD2 TRBJ2-2 . TRBV19 17 CASSAGGGSWGTGELFF TGTGCCAGTAGTGCGGGGGGGGGAAGTTGGGGCACCGGGGAGCTGTTTTTT
TRBD2 TRBJ2-1 . TRBV7-2 17 CASSSFKGGSSSNEQFF TGTGCCAGCAGCTCGTTCAAAGGCGGGAGTTCATCCAATGAGCAGTTCTTC
. TRBJ2-3 . TRBV2 14 CASKVALNTDTQYF TGTGCCAGCAAGGTAGCGCTAAACACAGATACGCAGTATTTT
. TRBJ2-5 . TRBV5-4 11 CASSLQETQYF TGTGCCAGCAGCCTCCAAGAGACCCAGTACTTC
. TRBJ1-4 . TRBV2 14 CASSGSTVDEKLFF TGTGCCAGCAGTGGATCTACAGTGGATGAAAAACTGTTTTTT
TRBD2 TRBJ2-6 . TRBV4-1 20 CASSRPSPLAGGSGANVLTF TGCGCCAGCAGCCGGCCGAGCCCACTAGCGGGGGGATCTGGGGCCAACGTCCTGACTTTC
. TRBJ2-7 . TRBV6-1 13 CASSEADSYEQYF TGTGCCAGCAGTGAGGCAGACTCCTACGAGCAGTACTTC
TRBD2 TRBJ2-1 . TRBV4-1 17 CASSQEPGLAGYNEQFF TGCGCCAGCAGCCAAGAGCCGGGACTAGCGGGTTACAATGAGCAGTTCTTC
. TRBJ1-4 . TRBV12-5 16 CASGLWGRTTNEKLFF TGTGCTAGTGGTTTGTGGGGGAGGACAACTAATGAAAAACTGTTTTTT
. TRBJ1-4 few TRBV27 15 CASSFQQGTNEKLFF TGTGCCAGCAGTTTCCAACAGGGAACTAATGAAAAACTGTTTTTT
. TRBJ1-4 . TRBV7-9 15 CASSPGRTTSEKLFF TGTGCCAGCAGCCCAGGACGGACGACTAGTGAAAAACTGTTTTTT
. TRBJ1-1 few TRBV19 16 CASSSLWTEQNTEAFF TGTGCCAGTAGTTCTCTGTGGACAGAGCAGAACACTGAAGCTTTCTTT
. TRBJ2-1 . TRBV12-2 16 CASRSLVREGGNEQFF TGTGCAAGTCGCTCGCTCGTTCGGGAGGGCGGCAATGAGCAGTTCTTC
TRBD2 TRBJ2-1 . TRBV2 15 CASKRAGLGYSEQFF TGTGCCAGCAAGAGGGCCGGACTAGGTTACAGTGAGCAGTTCTTC
TRBD1 TRBJ1-2 . TRBV11-1 14 CASSPGQGNYGYTF TGTGCCAGCAGCCCCGGACAGGGAAACTATGGCTACACCTTC
. TRBJ2-2 . TRBV9 17 CASSVGPPGVQAGELFF TGTGCCAGCAGCGTAGGGCCCCCAGGTGTGCAGGCCGGGGAGCTGTTTTTT
. TRBJ2-2 . TRBV7-3 15 CASSLNQRNTGELFF TGTGCCAGCAGCTTAAACCAGCGGAACACCGGGGAGCTGTTTTTT
TRBD1 TRBJ1-4 . TRBV4-2 13 CASSQGQGEKLFF TGTGCCAGCAGCCAAGGACAGGGTGAAAAACTGTTTTTT
TRBD2 TRBJ2-1 . TRBV7-2 14 CASSPGLVSDEQFF TGTGCCAGCAGCCCGGGACTAGTCTCCGATGAGCAGTTCTTC
TRBD1 TRBJ2-5 once TRBV9 14 CASSVQGAGETQYF TGTGCCAGCAGCGTACAGGGGGCGGGGGAGACCCAGTACTTC
. TRBJ2-1 . TRBV19 13 CASSIAYDNEQFF TGTGCCAGTAGTATCGCCTACGACAATGAGCAGTTCTTC